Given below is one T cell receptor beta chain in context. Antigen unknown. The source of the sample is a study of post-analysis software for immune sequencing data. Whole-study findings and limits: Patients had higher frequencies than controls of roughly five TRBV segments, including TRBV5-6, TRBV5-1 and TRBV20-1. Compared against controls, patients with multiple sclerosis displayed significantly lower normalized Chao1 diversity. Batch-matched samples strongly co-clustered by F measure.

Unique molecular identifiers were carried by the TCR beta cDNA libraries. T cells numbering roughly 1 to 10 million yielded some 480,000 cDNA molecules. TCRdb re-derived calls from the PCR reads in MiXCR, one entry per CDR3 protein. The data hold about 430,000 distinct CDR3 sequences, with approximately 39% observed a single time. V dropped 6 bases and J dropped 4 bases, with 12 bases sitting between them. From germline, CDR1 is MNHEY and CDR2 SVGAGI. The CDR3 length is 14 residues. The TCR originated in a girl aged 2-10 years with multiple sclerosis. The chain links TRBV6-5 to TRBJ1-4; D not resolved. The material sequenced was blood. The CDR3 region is CASSPGAGNEKLFF. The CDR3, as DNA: TGTGCCAGCAGCCCGGGCGCCGGTAATGAAAAACTGTTTTTT.